The 20 T cell receptor beta chains listed next were all sequenced from one sample in a study of blood T cell repertoires in COVID-19. Method: immunoSEQ multiplex PCR; TCRdb's copy keeps in-frame clones and lacks some. The table shows hundreds of thousands of clones, with about nine tenths occurring only once. Sequenced material: PBMCs or T cells enriched from blood (not recorded which). The source is a woman between 50 and 59 years old in a cohort exposed to, infected with or recovered from COVID-19 (not recorded which).

This chain links TRBV4-3 with TRBJ2-5; D may be TRBD2 (6 bases). The CDR3 loop spans 14 amino acids. V gave up 6 bases and J gave up 3 bases, with 14 bases separating them. CDR1 is LGHNA and CDR2 is YSLEER in the germline V gene. The CDR3 sequence is CASSKTIAEETQYF. CDR3 nucleotides: TGCGCCAGCAGTAAAACCATAGCGGAAGAGACCCAGTACTTC.

The gene calls are TRBV29-1 and TRBJ1-2; no reliable D call. The CDR3 is 11 amino acids. With 3 bases removed from V and 4 bases from J, the gap between germline ends came to 6 bases. Germline assignment: CDR1 SQVTM and CDR2 ANQGSEA. DNA for the CDR3: TGCAGCGTTGACAGAATCTATGGCTACACCTTC. It is translated as CSVDRIYGYTF.

Here the CDR3 reads CASSRTGGFGNEKLFF. Here the CDR3 DNA reads TGTGCCAGCTCACGAACAGGGGGCTTTGGTAATGAAAAACTGTTTTTT. This rearrangement joins TRBV18 to TRBJ1-4; TRBD1 aligns across 9 bases. The J segment lost 4 bases and the V segment lost 4 bases, leaving 7 bases of the junction unmatched. Germline loops: CDR1 KGHSH, CDR2 LQKENI. The CDR3 length is 16 residues.

This clone was detected only a few times. The chain uses TRBV11-2 and TRBJ2-1; TRBD1 is a possible D gene (6 bases). Trimming stripped 3 bases from V and 2 bases from J, with 8 bases between. The germline gives CDR1 SGHAT, CDR2 FQNNGV. The CDR3 is 14 residues long. The CDR3 nucleotides read TGTGCCAGCAGCTTCAGGGGCACCTACAATGAGCAGTTCTTC. Translated, it gives CASSFRGTYNEQFF.

The chain couples TRBV4-1 to TRBJ1-4; D call uncertain. This CDR3 comprises 17 residues. Germline V gene lookup returns CDR1 MGHRA and CDR2 YSYEKL. Deletions cut 0 bases from V and 2 bases from J, with 13 bases between. The CDR3: CASSQDEIWTTNEKLFF. DNA of the CDR3: TGCGCCAGCAGCCAAGATGAGATTTGGACTACTAATGAAAAACTGTTTTTT.

This clone was recorded once. As DNA, the CDR3 is TGTGCCAGCAGCCAAGGCAGCGCGAAAGATACGCAGTATTTT. It yields the protein CASSQGSAKDTQYF. The V call is TRBV3-1 (or the pseudogene TRBV3-2), the J call TRBJ2-3, with D hard to call. CDR3 length: 14 residues. Germline V gene data show CDR1 as LGHDT and CDR2 as YNNKEL (reference sequence). Trimming stripped 1 base from V and 5 bases from J, with 10 bases between.

The chain couples TRBV28 to TRBJ1-2; possible D gene TRBD1, 6 bases. This CDR3 comprises 14 residues. Germline CDR1 and CDR2: MDHEN and SYDVKM. DNA for the CDR3: TGTGCTGCGGGGGCCAGGCCAATAAACTATGGCTACACCTTC. This codes for CAAGARPINYGYTF.

The V call is TRBV24-1, the J call TRBJ2-1; 8 bases agree with TRBD2. The CDR3 is 14 amino acids. J was trimmed by 6 bases and V by 6 bases; bases with no gene match: 6. Germline V gene lookup returns CDR1 KGHDR and CDR2 SFDVKD. CDR3 region: CATSTPTSANEQFF. CDR3 bases: TGTGCCACCAGTACACCGACTAGCGCCAATGAGCAGTTCTTC.

This clone appeared once. The rearrangement joins TRBV15 to TRBJ1-1, with a possible D match to TRBD1 (6 bases). The CDR3 contains 13 residues. The germline V gene encodes CDR1 LNHNV and CDR2 YYDKDF (reference sequence). V was cut by 5 bases and J by 5 bases, with 12 bases left in between. CDR3 DNA sequence: TGTGCCACCAGCGGAACAGGGAATACTGAAGCTTTCTTT. Its translation is CATSGTGNTEAFF.

CDR3 in amino acids: CSVSDRGFEKLFF. Written as DNA, the CDR3 is TGCAGCGTTTCGGACAGGGGGTTCGAAAAACTGTTTTTT. The chain uses TRBV29-1 and TRBJ1-4; 10 bases agree with TRBD1. V lost 5 bases to trimming and J lost 8 bases; unmatched junction nucleotides: 5. Germline V gene sequence: CDR1 SQVTM, CDR2 ANQGSEA. CDR3 length: 13 residues.

This clone was detected once. V gene TRBV18 combines with J gene TRBJ2-7; weak D call: TRBD1 (5 bases). This CDR3 region has 12 residues. The V and J ends lost 3 bases and 4 bases respectively, with 7 bases between them. Germline CDR1 and CDR2: KGHSH and LQKENI. CDR3 coding DNA: TGTGCCAGCTCACCTAGACAGTACGAGCAGTACTTC. It codes for CASSPRQYEQYF.

The gene calls are TRBV30 and TRBJ2-7, with TRBD1 matching over 8 bases. The V and J ends lost 5 bases and 6 bases, in that order; junction bases with no gene match: 9. The CDR3 contains 13 residues. Per germline, CDR1 GTSNPN and CDR2 SVGIG (reference sequence). CDR3: CAWAQDRVREQYF. In DNA, the CDR3 is TGTGCCTGGGCTCAGGACAGGGTTCGCGAGCAGTACTTC.

The chain joins TRBV19 to TRBJ2-3; TRBD2 agrees at 10 bases. This CDR3 has 16 residues. V lost 3 bases and J lost 4; bases outside the gene matches: 7. CDR1 LNHDA and CDR2 SQIVND come from the germline V gene (reference sequence). CDR3 in DNA: TGTGCCAGTAGTATTCGGAGCGGGGGGGTGGCAGATACGCAGTATTTT. Its translation is CASSIRSGGVADTQYF.

This sequence joins TRBV10-1 and TRBJ2-1, with TRBD2 matching 13 bases. Trimming cost V 4 bases and J 9 bases; bases outside gene matches: 9. This CDR3 is built from 16 residues. The germline V gene encodes CDR1 WNHNN and CDR2 SYGVQD (reference sequence). The CDR3 region has the DNA TGCGCCAGCAGTGCGGGACTAGCGGGGAGGGTGGGTGAGCAGTTCTTC. Protein: CASSAGLAGRVGEQFF.

This chain uses TRBV5-4 with TRBJ1-3, with D tentatively TRBD1 (6 bases). CDR1 and CDR2 (germline): SGHNT, YYREEE (reference sequence). CDR3 size: 15 residues. V was clipped by 4 bases and J by 0 bases, with 11 bases between them. The CDR3 region is CASSTRGASGNTIYF. The CDR3 DNA is TGTGCCAGCAGCACCAGGGGTGCCTCTGGAAACACCATATATTTT.

The sample holds a few counts of this clone. The genes are TRBV7-2 and TRBJ2-7, with D tentatively TRBD1 (6 bases). V was clipped by 4 bases and J by 4 bases, with 20 bases between them. The V gene's germline CDR1 is SGHTA and CDR2 FQGNSA. The CDR3 covers 16 residues. The CDR3 loop reads CASSSRSGHGIYEQYF. DNA for the CDR3: TGTGCCAGCAGCTCCCGGTCGGGACACGGGATTTACGAGCAGTACTTC.

The V and J genes are TRBV5-4 and TRBJ2-1, with D unclear. Looked up from germline, CDR1 is SGHNT and CDR2 is YYREEE (reference sequence). This CDR3 spans 12 amino acids. Trimming cost V 2 bases and J 7 bases, with 7 bases left between them. The CDR3, as DNA: TGTGCCAGCAGCTTCGTAGAAAATGAGCAGTTCTTC. Protein sequence: CASSFVENEQFF.

The V call is TRBV18, the J call TRBJ1-2, with 8 nucleotides matching TRBD1. Germline V lookup: CDR1 KGHSH, CDR2 LQKENI. This CDR3 contains 16 residues. J was trimmed by 2 bases and V by 3 bases; bases with no gene match: 8. CDR3 nucleotides: TGTGCCAGCTCACCCCAGACAGGGGACGACAACTATGGCTACACCTTC. It codes for CASSPQTGDDNYGYTF.

This chain uses TRBV2 with TRBJ2-3; 8 nucleotides match TRBD2. This CDR3 comprises 15 residues. The V gene's germline CDR1 is SNHLY and CDR2 FYNNEI. With 6 bases clipped from V and 4 bases from J, the junction kept 9 bases outside the gene matches. The CDR3 region is CASRQLAAGSDTQYF. CDR3 in DNA: TGTGCCAGCAGACAACTAGCGGCGGGGTCAGATACGCAGTATTTT.

The count of this clone is one. V is TRBV20-1 and J is TRBJ1-1; no reliable D call. The CDR3 sequence is 13 residues long. The V gene lost 3 bases and the J gene lost 0 bases, with 8 bases spanning the gap. The germline V gene encodes CDR1 DFQATT and CDR2 SNEGSKA (reference sequence). This CDR3 reads CSASSRMNTEAFF. The CDR3 region has the DNA TGCAGTGCTAGTTCTCGTATGAACACTGAAGCTTTCTTT.